The rows below give T cell receptor beta chains drawn from one sample of a study of OX40 agonist ivuxolimab in advanced cancers. The assay was immunoSEQ multiplex PCR, and TCRdb's table has in-frame clones only and misses some. Among fewer than 85,000 clones listed, roughly nine tenths were seen once. The sequencing here drew on CD4+ or CD8+ T cells sorted from blood, taken in a trial of the OX40 agonist ivuxolimab. The receptors stem from an adult with an advanced solid tumor such as melanoma, head and neck, liver or kidney cancer. CDR3s include the opening cysteine and the closing phenylalanine or tryptophan. The D gene is left open where the match is weak. Rows may omit the clone size; those that give it use once, few, many or a size class.

TRBD2,NA,TRBJ2-3,TRBV9,TGTGCCAGCAGCGTCCGGTCCCCGCGAGCGGGGGGGGCCGTGGACACAGATACGCAGTATTTT,CASSVRSPRAGGAVDTDTQYF
NA,NA,TRBJ2-2,TRBV19,TGTGCCAGTAGTAAACAAGCATCCGGGGAGCTGTTTTTT,CASSKQASGELFF
NA,once,TRBJ2-7,TRBV6-4,TGTGCCAGCAGTCCCTCCAGCGACGAGCAGTACTTC,CASSPSSDEQYF
NA,NA,TRBJ2-6,TRBV27,TGTGCCTGCCGGGCCTCTGGGGCCAACGTCCTGACTTTC,CACRASGANVLTF
TRBD1,NA,TRBJ2-7,TRBV28,TGTGCCAGCGGAATCCCGGGACAGGCCACCTACGAGCAGTACTTC,CASGIPGQATYEQYF
TRBD1,NA,TRBJ2-1,TRBV19,TGTGCCAGTACCCCTTCTCGGACAGGGACTGTTGAGCAGTTCTTC,CASTPSRTGTVEQFF
NA,NA,TRBJ1-2,TRBV5-1,TGCGCCAGCAGCCCTACCGCAGGGGCCAGCGGCTACACCTTC,CASSPTAGASGYTF
NA,NA,TRBJ2-3,TRBV9,TGTGCCAGCAGCGTAGCCCTGGATACGCAGTATTTT,CASSVALDTQYF
TRBD2,once,TRBJ2-5,TRBV5-1,TGCGCCAGCAGCTTGGGCGGGGGGGCAAGAGAGACCCAGTACTTC,CASSLGGGARETQYF
NA,NA,TRBJ2-3,TRBV6-5,TGTGCCAGCTCCCAACGTGGGGATACGCAGTATTTT,CASSQRGDTQYF
TRBD2,NA,TRBJ2-1,TRBV6-4,TGTGCCGGGGAGCGGGAGGAGCCTAGCTCCTACAATGAGCAGTTCTTC,CAGEREEPSSYNEQFF
NA,NA,TRBJ2-2,TRBV7-3,TGTGCCAGCAGCTTACAGGCGGGGTATGCCGGGGAGCTGTTTTTT,CASSLQAGYAGELFF